These 17 T cell receptor beta chains originate from one sample sequenced in a study of T cell changes during pregnancy in multiple sclerosis. The assay was immunoSEQ multiplex PCR, and TCRdb's table has in-frame clones only and misses some. This sample has about 51,000 clones, with about 92% found just once. Source: CD4+ T cells from peripheral blood mononuclear cells, taken in the third trimester of pregnancy. These receptors were obtained from a female donor with multiple sclerosis, enrolled in a pregnancy study.

The chain has TRBV28 and TRBJ1-1; maybe TRBD1 (6 bases). The CDR3 length is 11 residues. Per the germline V gene, CDR1 is MDHEN and CDR2 is SYDVKM. Trimming took 8 bases from V and 10 from J, leaving 14 bases between them. The CDR3 nucleotides read TGTGCCAGCCTGTTCGGGGGGGCAGCTTTCTTT. Protein product: CASLFGGAAFF.

V is TRBV7-2 and J is TRBJ2-7; 7 bases are shared with TRBD2. The CDR3 sequence is 12 residues long. The J segment lost 3 bases and the V segment lost 6 bases, leaving 2 bases of the junction unmatched. The germline V gene has CDR1 SGHTA and CDR2 FQGNSA. CDR3 amino acids: CASSGLGYEQYF. For the CDR3, the DNA is TGTGCCAGCAGTGGACTAGGCTACGAGCAGTACTTC.

Only one count was recorded for this clone. The V gene is TRBV6-5, the J gene TRBJ2-5; tentative D call: TRBD2 (6 bases). V was clipped by 2 bases and J by 2 bases, with 12 bases between them. Germline CDR1 is MNHEY and CDR2 is SVGAGI. The CDR3 spans 15 residues. Written as DNA, the CDR3 is TGTGCCAGCAGTTACACCTCCCGGGAGCAAGAGACCCAGTACTTC. This gives the protein CASSYTSREQETQYF.

The chain couples TRBV16 to TRBJ2-3; TRBD2 aligns across 9 bases. Germline CDR1 KGHSY, CDR2 FQNENV. V gave up 4 bases and J gave up 0 bases; unmatched junction bases: 5. This CDR3 spans 16 amino acids. The CDR3 sequence is CASSLIAGASTDTQYF. In nucleotides, the CDR3 is TGTGCCAGCAGCCTTATAGCGGGGGCTAGCACAGATACGCAGTATTTT. Full variable domain (rest looked up from reference TRBV16 and TRBJ2-3): GEEVAQTPKHLVRGEGQKAKLYCAPIKGHSYVFWYQQVLKNEFKFLISFQNENVFDETGMPKERFSAKCLPNSPCSLEIQATKLEDSAVYFCASSLIAGASTDTQYFGPGTRLTVL.

CDR3 DNA: TGTGCCAGCAGCTTAGAATTTATTGACTTAGCCAAAAACATTCAGTACTTC. Its translation: CASSLEFIDLAKNIQYF. V is TRBV7-2 and J is TRBJ2-4; D call uncertain. V shed 1 base and J shed 0 bases, with 13 bases lying between them. The CDR3 is 17 amino acids. The germline CDR1 and CDR2 sequences are SGHTA and FQGNSA.

This sequence joins TRBV5-1 and TRBJ2-7; weak D call: TRBD1 (7 bases). Germline CDR1 and CDR2: SGHRS and YFSETQ. Deletions cut 0 bases from V and 12 bases from J, with 28 bases between. This CDR3 is built from 17 residues. The CDR3 DNA reads TGCGCCAGCAGCTTGGGGGGGGACAGCGTGGGGGTTACGAGTCGGTACTTC. Translating it yields CASSLGGDSVGVTSRYF.

The chain employs TRBV30 and TRBJ2-5; 9 positions agree with TRBD2. V was pared by 0 bases and J by 3 bases, with 2 bases of the junction left unmatched. The CDR3 runs to 14 residues. Germline CDR1 GTSNPN, CDR2 SVGIG (reference sequence). The CDR3 DNA reads as TGTGCCTGGAGTGTTGCGGGAGGGAAAGAGACCCAGTACTTC. Its translation is CAWSVAGGKETQYF.

As DNA, the CDR3 is TGTGCCAGCAGCTTAGAGGTCGGGAGGACCGGGGAGCTGTTTTTT. Its translation is CASSLEVGRTGELFF. The chain recombines TRBV7-2 with TRBJ2-2, with 7 positions matching TRBD2. J gave up 5 bases and V 1 base, and 4 bases lay outside the gene matches. The length of the CDR3 is 15 residues. Germline lookup yields CDR1 SGHTA and CDR2 FQGNSA.

The chain carries TRBV5-1 and TRBJ2-1; 10 nucleotides match TRBD1. Germline V CDR1 and CDR2: SGHRS, YFSETQ. The CDR3 runs 16 residues. The junction had 9 bases not matched to a gene; V was cut back by 4 bases and J by 5 bases. The CDR3, as DNA: TGCGCCAGCAGCCTGACAGGGGGCGTGGGAAACAATGAGCAGTTCTTC. Translating it yields CASSLTGGVGNNEQFF.

The V call is TRBV10-3, the J call TRBJ2-1; 7 bases match TRBD1. Germline lookup yields CDR1 ENHRY and CDR2 SYGVKD. There are 15 residues in the CDR3. J lost 6 bases, V lost 3 bases, and 8 bases had no gene match. The CDR3 loop reads CAISDEQGKFNEQFF. The CDR3 bases are TGTGCCATCAGTGACGAACAGGGGAAATTCAATGAGCAGTTCTTC.

The chain uses TRBV6-5 and TRBJ1-2; D is uncertain. In germline, CDR1 is MNHEY, CDR2 SVGAGI. This CDR3 is built from 13 residues. V lost 5 bases, J lost 7 bases, and 14 bases lay in between. The CDR3 here is CASSKTANGGYTF. The CDR3 bases are TGTGCCAGCAGTAAAACAGCCAATGGTGGCTACACCTTC.

This chain uses TRBV28 with TRBJ1-3, with D possibly being TRBD1 (5 bases). The CDR3 covers 18 residues. The germline V gene has CDR1 MDHEN and CDR2 SYDVKM. Trimming left V 3 bases short and J 0 bases short, with 18 bases between. The CDR3 protein is CASSFLPRQPLSGNTIYF. In DNA, the CDR3 is TGTGCCAGCAGTTTCCTTCCTCGACAGCCTCTCTCTGGAAACACCATATATTTT.

The chain carries TRBV7-9 and TRBJ2-1, with TRBD2 matching 7 bases. The CDR3 runs to 15 residues. Germline V CDR1 and CDR2: SEHNR, FQNEAQ (reference sequence). Losses at the gene ends were 5 bases for V and 0 bases for J; bases not matched to a gene: 4. The CDR3 nucleotides read TGTGCCAGCAGCCAAGGCGGGAGCTCCTACAATGAGCAGTTCTTC. It translates to CASSQGGSSYNEQFF.

The chain links TRBV30 to TRBJ2-3; 8 bases agree with TRBD1. Germline V gene lookup returns CDR1 GTSNPN and CDR2 SVGIG (reference sequence). The CDR3 loop spans 16 amino acids. V gave up 2 bases and J gave up 0 bases; unmatched junction bases: 7. Here the CDR3 DNA reads TGTGCCTGGAGTTCGGGACAGGTCTCTAGCACAGATACGCAGTATTTT. Its protein is CAWSSGQVSSTDTQYF. The complete variable domain, with remaining parts taken from reference TRBV30 and TRBJ2-3, reads SQTIHQWPATLVQPVGSPLSLECTVEGTSNPNLYWYRQAAGRGLQLLFYSVGIGQISSEVPQNLSASRPQDRQFILSSKKLLLSDSGFYLCAWSSGQVSSTDTQYFGPGTRLTVL.

This chain links TRBV19 with TRBJ2-2; 7 positions match TRBD1. Per germline, CDR1 LNHDA and CDR2 SQIVND (reference sequence). Unmatched junction bases numbered 4, after V lost 9 bases and J lost 6 bases. The CDR3 has 12 amino acids. CDR3 loop: CASRTGPGELFF. Written as DNA, the CDR3 is TGTGCCAGCAGGACAGGACCCGGGGAGCTGTTTTTT.

The chain links TRBV27 to TRBJ2-5, with 15 bases matching TRBD2. CDR3 size: 16 residues. CDR1 is MNHEY and CDR2 is SMNVEV in the germline V gene (reference sequence). V lost 6 bases and J lost 2; bases outside the gene matches: 4. The CDR3 DNA follows: TGTGCCAGCAGCCGCGGACTAGCGGGAGGGCAAGAGACCCAGTACTTC. It specifies CASSRGLAGGQETQYF.

The V call is TRBV19, the J call TRBJ2-3, with D perhaps TRBD2 (5 bases). CDR3 length equals 14 residues. Trimming shortened V by 7 bases and J by 1 base, and 12 bases separated the two germline ends. The V gene's germline CDR1 is LNHDA and CDR2 SQIVND (reference sequence). DNA for the CDR3: TGTGCCAGTATCCCGGAGAGGGGCACAGATACGCAGTATTTT. Protein: CASIPERGTDTQYF.